Sequencing of this T cell receptor (beta chain) was carried out in a study of T cell changes during pregnancy in multiple sclerosis. CDR1 and CDR2 from the germline V gene are KGHSH and LQKENI. V shed 2 bases, J shed 3 bases, and the junction held 11 bases outside the gene matches. The CDR3 sequence is 19 residues long. TCRdb keeps only in-frame clones here, not all; method: immunoSEQ multiplex PCR. This sample has approximately 98,000 clones, with roughly nine tenths found just once. This receptor was obtained from a female donor in good health, enrolled as a control in a pregnancy study. The input for sequencing was peripheral blood, taken after pregnancy. The V gene is TRBV18, the J gene TRBJ2-2; 11 bases agree with TRBD2. The CDR3 nucleotides read TGTGCCAGCTCACCAACCGGGACTAGCGGAAAATTACACACCGGGGAGCTGTTTTTT. It specifies CASSPTGTSGKLHTGELFF.